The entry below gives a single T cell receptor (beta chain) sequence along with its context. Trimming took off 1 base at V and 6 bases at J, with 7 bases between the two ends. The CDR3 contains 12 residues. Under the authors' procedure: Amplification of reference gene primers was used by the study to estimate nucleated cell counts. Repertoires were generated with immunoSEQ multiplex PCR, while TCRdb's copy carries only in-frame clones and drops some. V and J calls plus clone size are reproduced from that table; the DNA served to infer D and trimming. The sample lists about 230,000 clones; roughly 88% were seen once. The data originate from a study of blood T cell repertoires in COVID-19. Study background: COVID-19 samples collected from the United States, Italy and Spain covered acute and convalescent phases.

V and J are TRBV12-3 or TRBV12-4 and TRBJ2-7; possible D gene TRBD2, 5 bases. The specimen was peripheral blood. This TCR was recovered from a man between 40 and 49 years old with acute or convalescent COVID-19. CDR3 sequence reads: CASSLVGAEQYF. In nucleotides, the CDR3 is TGTGCCAGCAGTTTAGTGGGAGCCGAGCAGTACTTC.